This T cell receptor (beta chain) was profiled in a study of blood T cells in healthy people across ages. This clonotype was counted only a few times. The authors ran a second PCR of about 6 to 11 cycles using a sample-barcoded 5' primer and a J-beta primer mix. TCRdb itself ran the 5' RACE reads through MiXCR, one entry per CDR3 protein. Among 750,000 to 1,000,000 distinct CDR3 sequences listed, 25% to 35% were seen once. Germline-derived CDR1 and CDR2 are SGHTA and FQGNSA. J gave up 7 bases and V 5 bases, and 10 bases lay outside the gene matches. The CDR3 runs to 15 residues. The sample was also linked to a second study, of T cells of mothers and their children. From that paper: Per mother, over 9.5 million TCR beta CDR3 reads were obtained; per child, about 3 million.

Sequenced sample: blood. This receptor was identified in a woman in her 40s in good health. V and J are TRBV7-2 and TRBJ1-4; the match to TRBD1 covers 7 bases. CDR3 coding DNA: TGTGCCAGCAGCCCTAGACAGGGAGGGAGTGAAAAACTGTTTTTT. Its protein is CASSPRQGGSEKLFF.